This TCR beta chain was identified during a study of T cells after yellow fever vaccination. In the study overall: Preparing low-cell-number fractions relied on SMART-Seq v4 Ultra Low Input. Findings of the study overall: Most primary-vaccination clones recurred post-booster (under 98% CD4, roughly 91% CD8). Relatively few clonotypes were ones that appeared in both CD4 and CD8 compartments.

CDR1 and CDR2 (germline): DFQATT, SNEGSKA (reference sequence). This CDR3 contains 11 residues. The V and J ends lost 6 bases and 5 bases respectively, with 8 bases between them. This clonotype was observed a handful of times. The antigen remains undetermined. TCRdb recomputed calls from the 5' RACE reads with MiXCR, one row per CDR3 protein. The data contain hundreds of thousands of distinct CDR3 sequences, less than 15% of them singletons. This chain links TRBV20-1 with TRBJ2-1; D uncertain. The receptor was isolated from a man under 40 who received the YFV17D yellow fever vaccine. Sequences were derived from PBMCs, sampled on the day of the yellow fever booster vaccination. This CDR3 reads CSAARNNEQFF. The CDR3, as DNA: TGCAGTGCCGCCAGGAACAATGAGCAGTTCTTC.